A single T cell receptor beta chain is shown here with its context. The record originates from a study of blood T cell repertoires in COVID-19. The length of the CDR3 is 13 residues. V lost 2 bases and J 7 bases, leaving 10 bases between the germline ends. Per the germline V gene, CDR1 is SGHTS and CDR2 is YDEGEE. Methods used by the authors: Reference gene primer amplification yielded estimated nucleated cell counts. This table comes from immunoSEQ multiplex PCR, and its TCRdb copy is limited to in-frame clones, with some not included. V and J calls and clone size are copied from that table; D and trimming were computed from the DNA. The repertoire has about 21,000 clones, more than 85% of them found once; the top ten carry 15% to 20%.

The TCR sequence derives from a man in his 70s with active COVID-19. Specimen: peripheral blood. The chain joins TRBV5-8 to TRBJ1-5; possible D gene TRBD1, 6 bases. Here the CDR3 reads CASSLSGEQPQHF. In nucleotides, the CDR3 is TGTGCCAGCAGCTTATCAGGGGAACAGCCCCAGCATTTT.